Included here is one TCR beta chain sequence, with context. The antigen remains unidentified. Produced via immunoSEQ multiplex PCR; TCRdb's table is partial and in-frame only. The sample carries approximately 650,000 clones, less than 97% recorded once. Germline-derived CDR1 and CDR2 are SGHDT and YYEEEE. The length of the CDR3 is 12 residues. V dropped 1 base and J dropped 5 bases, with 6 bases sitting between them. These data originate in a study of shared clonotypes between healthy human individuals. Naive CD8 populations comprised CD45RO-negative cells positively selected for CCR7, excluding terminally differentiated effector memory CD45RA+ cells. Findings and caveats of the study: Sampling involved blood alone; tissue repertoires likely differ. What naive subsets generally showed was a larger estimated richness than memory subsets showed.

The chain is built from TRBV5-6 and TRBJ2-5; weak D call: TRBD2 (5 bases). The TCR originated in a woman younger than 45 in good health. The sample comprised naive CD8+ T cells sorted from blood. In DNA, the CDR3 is TGTGCCAGCAGCTTGACGGGGGAGACCCAGTACTTC. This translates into CASSLTGETQYF. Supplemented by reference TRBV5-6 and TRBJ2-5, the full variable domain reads DAGVTQSPTHLIKTRGQQVTLRCSPKSGHDTVSWYQQALGQGPQFIFQYYEEEERQRGNFPDRFSGHQFPNYSSELNVNALLLGDSALYLCASSLTGETQYFGPGTRLLVL.